Presented here are 22 T cell receptor beta chains from one specimen sequenced in a study of T cells after yellow fever vaccination. TCRdb fed the 5' RACE reads into MiXCR, producing one record per CDR3 protein. The data contain 400,000 or so distinct CDR3 sequences, around 19% of them singletons. The material was PBMCs, obtained before the yellow fever booster vaccination. The receptors here all came from a man between 18 and 29 years old who received the YFV17D yellow fever vaccine.

The V call is TRBV7-2, the J call TRBJ2-7; D gene ambiguous. V gave up 2 bases and J gave up 6 bases, with 11 bases separating them. The CDR3 covers 13 residues. CDR1 and CDR2 from the germline V gene are SGHTA and FQGNSA. CDR3 in DNA: TGTGCCAGCAGCTTATCCTTGGGGTCCGAGCAGTACTTC. Protein sequence: CASSLSLGSEQYF.

The chain combines TRBV4-3 with TRBJ1-4; weak D call: TRBD1 (5 bases). CDR3 size: 16 residues. The ends were cut back, 0 bases at V and 7 bases at J, with 15 bases in the middle. Germline values: CDR1 LGHNA, CDR2 YSLEER. In DNA form, the CDR3 reads TGCGCCAGCAGCCAAGATATAAGGGGTAGTATTGAAAAACTGTTTTTT. Translation gives CASSQDIRGSIEKLFF.

This clonotype was found a few times. The chain employs TRBV10-3 and TRBJ2-3; D is uncertain. Germline CDR1 is ENHRY and CDR2 is SYGVKD. The V end was cut by 0 bases, the J end by 0 bases, with 10 bases between. This CDR3 has 16 residues. The chain's CDR3 is CAISESLTASTDTQYF. DNA of the CDR3: TGTGCCATCAGTGAGTCGCTGACGGCTAGCACAGATACGCAGTATTTT.

The V gene is TRBV10-3, the J gene TRBJ2-5; TRBD1 matches 10 bases. Germline CDR1 reads ENHRY; CDR2 reads SYGVKD. This CDR3 region has 13 residues. The V gene end was trimmed by 11 bases and the J gene end by 0 bases; junction bases not matched to a gene: 3. In nucleotides, the CDR3 is TGTGCCTCGGGACAGGGGTACCAAGAGACCCAGTACTTC. This sequence encodes CASGQGYQETQYF.

J is TRBJ2-1 and V is TRBV12-3 or TRBV12-4; 9 bases are shared with TRBD1. V was clipped by 5 bases and J by 7 bases; unmatched bases: 6. This CDR3 has 14 amino acids. CDR3 region: CASSRTGAGNEQFF. The CDR3 coding sequence is TGTGCCAGCAGTCGGACAGGGGCTGGGAATGAGCAGTTCTTC.

This clonotype was found a few times. This chain joins TRBV20-1 and TRBJ2-3; 12 bases match TRBD2. The V gene end was trimmed by 3 bases and the J gene end by 14 bases; junction bases not matched to a gene: 15. The CDR3 spans 15 residues. Germline CDR1 DFQATT, CDR2 SNEGSKA (reference sequence). The CDR3 spells CSAREGLAGGRARYF. The CDR3 DNA reads as TGCAGTGCTAGGGAGGGGCTAGCGGGGGGGCGCGCGAGGTATTTT.

The table lists this clonotype with a few counts. The chain is built from TRBV6-1 and TRBJ2-3; D is perhaps TRBD1 or TRBD2 (6 bases each). In germline, CDR1 is MNHNS, CDR2 SASEGT. Trimming pared 1 base from V and 8 bases from J, leaving 7 bases between. There are 12 residues in the CDR3. CDR3 DNA sequence: TGTGCCAGCAGTGAAGGGGGGGCTACGCAGTATTTT. It encodes CASSEGGATQYF.

This chain uses TRBV20-1 with TRBJ2-7; D gene uncertain. In germline, CDR1 is DFQATT, CDR2 SNEGSKA (reference sequence). Trimming took 6 bases from V and 0 from J, leaving 15 bases between them. The CDR3 consists of 14 residues. CDR3 DNA sequence: TGCAGTGCGAGTACAGCGTTTAGCTCCTACGAGCAGTACTTC. Its protein product is CSASTAFSSYEQYF.

Only a few counts were recorded for this clonotype. V and J are TRBV9 and TRBJ2-1; TRBD1 matches at 7 bases. The germline gives CDR1 SGDLS, CDR2 YYNGEE. V lost 4 bases to trimming and J lost 4 bases; unmatched junction nucleotides: 8. The CDR3 spans 15 residues. CDR3 DNA sequence: TGTGCCAGCAGCCCTTTTGAGGGGGCATACAATGAGCAGTTCTTC. It encodes CASSPFEGAYNEQFF.

This clonotype showed up just once. V and J are TRBV12-3 or TRBV12-4 and TRBJ2-5; perhaps TRBD2 as D (6 bases). V was pared by 0 bases and J by 7 bases, with 15 bases between. The CDR3 runs to 15 residues. CDR3 sequence: CASSLAPGDLGTQYF. CDR3 nucleotides: TGTGCCAGCAGTTTAGCTCCGGGGGACCTAGGGACCCAGTACTTC.

This clonotype was picked up a small number of times. The V call is TRBV29-1, the J call TRBJ1-3; D is undetermined. The germline V and J ends were trimmed by 5 bases and 0 bases, with 8 bases remaining between them. CDR1 is SQVTM, CDR2 ANQGSEA, per germline. The CDR3 is 13 amino acids. The chain's CDR3 is CSVSPSSGNTIYF. The CDR3 DNA reads as TGCAGCGTTTCCCCCAGCTCTGGAAACACCATATATTTT.

This clonotype was counted between two and nine times. V and J are TRBV7-9 and TRBJ1-4; no firm D call. V was shortened by 5 bases and J by 0 bases, with 13 bases between the two germline ends. The CDR3 contains 16 residues. The germline V gene encodes CDR1 SEHNR and CDR2 FQNEAQ (reference sequence). CDR3 region: CASSPRPATTNEKLFF. CDR3 DNA: TGTGCCAGCAGCCCCCGCCCAGCTACAACTAATGAAAAACTGTTTTTT.

For the CDR3, the DNA is TGTGCCACCCAAAGAGGGAGTAATGAAAAACTGTTTTTT. The encoded protein is CATQRGSNEKLFF. The rearrangement links TRBV15 to TRBJ1-4; D unresolved. V was trimmed by 8 bases and J by 4 bases, leaving 11 bases between them. CDR1 is LNHNV and CDR2 is YYDKDF in the germline V gene (reference sequence). The CDR3 has 13 residues.

This chain joins TRBV7-6 and TRBJ2-7; D not resolved. The V and J ends lost 0 bases and 4 bases respectively, with 10 bases between them. Germline V gene lookup returns CDR1 SGHVS and CDR2 FNYEAQ. This CDR3 is built from 14 residues. For the CDR3, the DNA is TGTGCCAGCAGCTTAGCCCCCCGGGCATACGAGCAGTACGTC. Its translation is CASSLAPRAYEQYV.

This chain joins TRBV7-6 and TRBJ2-7, with 7 bases identical to TRBD1. Per germline, CDR1 SGHVS and CDR2 FNYEAQ. This CDR3 has 15 residues. V lost 5 bases, J lost 3 bases, and 10 bases stayed unmatched. The CDR3 DNA sequence: TGTGCCAGCAGCCGACAGGGTGGGACCAACTACGAGCAGTACTTC. It is translated as CASSRQGGTNYEQYF.

V is TRBV5-5 and J is TRBJ1-4; 7 nucleotides align to TRBD1. CDR1 is SGHKS and CDR2 is YYEKEE in the germline V gene (reference sequence). The CDR3 has 15 amino acids. Unmatched junction bases numbered 5, after V lost 3 bases and J lost 3 bases. In DNA form, the CDR3 reads TGTGCCAGCAGCTCACCGGGACAGTCTAATGAAAAACTGTTTTTT. Translating gives CASSSPGQSNEKLFF.

This clonotype was seen only a few times. This chain joins TRBV5-1 and TRBJ1-1, with 8 bases fitting TRBD1. The V gene end was trimmed by 4 bases and the J gene end by 7 bases; junction bases not matched to a gene: 9. Germline loops: CDR1 SGHRS, CDR2 YFSETQ. There are 14 residues in the CDR3. CDR3 bases: TGCGCCAGCAGCCGACAGGGGCGAACCCTTGAAGCTTTCTTT. This gives the protein CASSRQGRTLEAFF. The whole variable domain, filled in from reference TRBV5-1 and TRBJ1-1, reads KAGVTQTPRYLIKTRGQQVTLSCSPISGHRSVSWYQQTPGQGLQFLFEYFSETQRNKGNFPGRFSGRQFSNSRSEMNVSTLELGDSALYLCASSRQGRTLEAFFGQGTRLTVV.

V usage is TRBV4-2 and J usage is TRBJ1-1; possible D gene TRBD1, 5 bases. The CDR3 consists of 15 residues. V lost 3 bases, J lost 1 base, and 12 bases lay in between. Germline CDR1 and CDR2: LGHNA and YNFKEQ. CDR3 loop: CASSHSGRGNTEAFF. The CDR3 DNA is TGTGCCAGCAGCCACTCGGGAAGGGGGAACACTGAAGCTTTCTTT.

This clonotype was observed a handful of times. The chain carries TRBV12-3 or TRBV12-4 and TRBJ2-5, with D unclear. The V end was cut by 2 bases, the J end by 6 bases, with 10 bases between. The CDR3 length is 13 residues. CDR3 sequence (DNA): TGTGCCAGCAGTTTATCTAGTTCGAAGACCCAGTACTTC. Translation gives CASSLSSSKTQYF.

The chain carries TRBV6-5 and TRBJ2-7; weak D call: TRBD1 (5 bases). CDR1 MNHEY and CDR2 SVGAGI come from the germline V gene. This CDR3 has 14 amino acids. The V gene lost 5 bases and the J gene lost 3 bases, with 14 bases spanning the gap. The CDR3 loop reads CASSKHDQGYEQYF. The CDR3, as DNA: TGTGCCAGCAGTAAGCACGACCAGGGCTACGAGCAGTACTTC.

The J gene is TRBJ1-3, the V gene TRBV10-3; D is possibly TRBD1 (5 bases). Trimming removed 6 bases at V and 0 bases at J, with 15 bases between. The germline V gene has CDR1 ENHRY and CDR2 SYGVKD. This CDR3 has 16 residues. CDR3 in amino acids: CAISRQTMTSGNTIYF. Here the CDR3 DNA reads TGTGCCATCAGCCGACAGACTATGACCTCTGGAAACACCATATATTTT.

The chain combines TRBV7-2 with TRBJ2-2, with TRBD2 as a possible D gene (6 bases). The V end lost 5 bases, the J end lost 5 bases, and 15 bases lay between the germline ends. CDR1 SGHTA and CDR2 FQGNSA come from the germline V gene. This CDR3 region has 15 residues. The CDR3 DNA reads TGTGCCAGCAGCCTGGTGGCGGGGCTGACCGGGGAGCTGTTTTTT. Translated, it gives CASSLVAGLTGELFF.